Included here is one TCR beta chain sequence, with context. Its target is unknown. This record comes from a study of blood T cells in healthy people across ages. Across the whole study: Capturing about one barcoded beta molecule per two T cells was achieved by template switching. General observations from the study: As naive T cell percentage varied, TCR beta diversity correlated strongly with it.

A J-beta primer mix and a sample-barcoded 5' primer were used in a second PCR of roughly 6 to 11 cycles. One entry per CDR3 protein, called by TCRdb with MiXCR from the 5' RACE reads. Of 1.5 million to 2 million distinct CDR3 sequences listed, 49% are singletons. The CDR3 contains 13 residues. V was trimmed by 3 bases and J by 8 bases, leaving 10 bases between them. This clonotype was sampled from a woman in her thirties or forties in good health. The rearrangement links TRBV12-3 or TRBV12-4 to TRBJ1-4; D gene uncertain. Sequences were obtained from blood. In DNA form, the CDR3 reads TGTGCCAGCAGTTTTTTCGCATTCGAAAAACTGTTTTTT. It specifies CASSFFAFEKLFF.